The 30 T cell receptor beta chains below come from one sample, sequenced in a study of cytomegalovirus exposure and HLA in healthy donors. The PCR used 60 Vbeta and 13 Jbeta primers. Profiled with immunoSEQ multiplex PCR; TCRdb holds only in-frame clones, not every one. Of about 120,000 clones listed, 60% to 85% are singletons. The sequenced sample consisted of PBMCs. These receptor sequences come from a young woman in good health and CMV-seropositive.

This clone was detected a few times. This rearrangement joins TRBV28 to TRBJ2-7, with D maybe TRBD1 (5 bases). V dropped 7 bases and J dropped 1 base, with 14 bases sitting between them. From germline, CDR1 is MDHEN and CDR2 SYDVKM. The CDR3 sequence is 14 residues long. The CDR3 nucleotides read TGTGCCAGCACCCCGCCAGGGAAATCCTACGAGCAGTACTTC. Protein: CASTPPGKSYEQYF.

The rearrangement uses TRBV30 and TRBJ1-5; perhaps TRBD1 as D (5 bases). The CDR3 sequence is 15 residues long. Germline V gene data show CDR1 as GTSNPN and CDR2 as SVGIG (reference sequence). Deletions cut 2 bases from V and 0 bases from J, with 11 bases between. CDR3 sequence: CAWSQGYNSNQPQHF. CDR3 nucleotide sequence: TGTGCCTGGAGTCAGGGATACAATAGCAATCAGCCCCAGCATTTT. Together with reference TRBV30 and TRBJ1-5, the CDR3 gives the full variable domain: SQTIHQWPATLVQPVGSPLSLECTVEGTSNPNLYWYRQAAGRGLQLLFYSVGIGQISSEVPQNLSASRPQDRQFILSSKKLLLSDSGFYLCAWSQGYNSNQPQHFGDGTRLSIL.

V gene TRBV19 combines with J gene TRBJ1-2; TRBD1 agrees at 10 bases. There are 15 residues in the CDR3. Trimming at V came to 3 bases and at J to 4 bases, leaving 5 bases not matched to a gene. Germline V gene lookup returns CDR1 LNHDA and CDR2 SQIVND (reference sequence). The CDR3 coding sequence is TGTGCCAGTAGTATGGACAGGGGGAAGGCCTATGGCTACACCTTC. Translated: CASSMDRGKAYGYTF.

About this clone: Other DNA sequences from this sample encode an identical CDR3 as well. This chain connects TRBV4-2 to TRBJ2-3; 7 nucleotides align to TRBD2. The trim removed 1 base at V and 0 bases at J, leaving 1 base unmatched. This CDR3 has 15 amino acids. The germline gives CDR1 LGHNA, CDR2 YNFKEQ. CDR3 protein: CASSQAGGSTDTQYF. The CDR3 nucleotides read TGTGCCAGCAGCCAAGCGGGGGGTAGCACAGATACGCAGTATTTT.

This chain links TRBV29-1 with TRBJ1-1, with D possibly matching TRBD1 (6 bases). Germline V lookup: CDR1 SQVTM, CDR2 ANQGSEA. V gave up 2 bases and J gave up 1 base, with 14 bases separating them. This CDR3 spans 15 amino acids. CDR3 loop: CSVERGAQRNTEAFF. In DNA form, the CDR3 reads TGCAGCGTTGAACGGGGGGCGCAGAGGAACACTGAAGCTTTCTTT. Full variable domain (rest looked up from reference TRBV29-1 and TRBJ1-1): SAVISQKPSRDICQRGTSLTIQCQVDSQVTMMFWYRQQPGQSLTLIATANQGSEATYESGFVIDKFPISRPNLTFSTLTVSNMSPEDSSIYLCSVERGAQRNTEAFFGQGTRLTVV.

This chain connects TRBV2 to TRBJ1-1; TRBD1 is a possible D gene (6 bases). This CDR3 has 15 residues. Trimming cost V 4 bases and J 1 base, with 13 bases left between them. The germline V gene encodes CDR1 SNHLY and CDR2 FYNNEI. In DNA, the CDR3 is TGTGCCAGCAGTGTTACGGGACAAAAGAACACTGAAGCTTTCTTT. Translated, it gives CASSVTGQKNTEAFF.

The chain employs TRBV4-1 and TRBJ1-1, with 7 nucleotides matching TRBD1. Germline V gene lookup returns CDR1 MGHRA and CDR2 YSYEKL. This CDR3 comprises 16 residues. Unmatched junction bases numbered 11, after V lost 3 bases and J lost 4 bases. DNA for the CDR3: TGCGCCAGCAGCCAGCCCAGGCAGGGGGTGACCACTGAAGCTTTCTTT. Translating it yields CASSQPRQGVTTEAFF.

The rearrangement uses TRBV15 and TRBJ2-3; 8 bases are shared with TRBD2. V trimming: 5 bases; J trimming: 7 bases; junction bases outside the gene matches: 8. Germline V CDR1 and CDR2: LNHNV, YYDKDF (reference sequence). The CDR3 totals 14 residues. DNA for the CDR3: TGTGCCACCAGCGAAGAATTAGCGGGGAATACGCAGTATTTT. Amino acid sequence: CATSEELAGNTQYF. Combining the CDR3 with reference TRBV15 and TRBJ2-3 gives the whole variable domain DAMVIQNPRYQVTQFGKPVTLSCSQTLNHNVMYWYQQKSSQAPKLLFHYYDKDFNNEADTPDNFQSRRPNTSFCFLDIRSPGLGDTAMYLCATSEELAGNTQYFGPGTRLTVL.

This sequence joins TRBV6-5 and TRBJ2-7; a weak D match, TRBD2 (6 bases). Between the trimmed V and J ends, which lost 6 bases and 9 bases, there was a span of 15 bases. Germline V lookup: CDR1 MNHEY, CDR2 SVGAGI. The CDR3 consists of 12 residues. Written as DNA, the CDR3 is TGTGCCAGCAGGGGGGGACCAACCGTGCAGTACTTC. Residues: CASRGGPTVQYF.

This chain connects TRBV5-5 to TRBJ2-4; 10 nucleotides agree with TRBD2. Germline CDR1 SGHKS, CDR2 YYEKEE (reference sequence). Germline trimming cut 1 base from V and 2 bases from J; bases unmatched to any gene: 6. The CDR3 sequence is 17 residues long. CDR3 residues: CASSLLGLAYSKNIQYF. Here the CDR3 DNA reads TGTGCCAGCAGCTTGCTGGGACTAGCGTATTCCAAAAACATTCAGTACTTC.

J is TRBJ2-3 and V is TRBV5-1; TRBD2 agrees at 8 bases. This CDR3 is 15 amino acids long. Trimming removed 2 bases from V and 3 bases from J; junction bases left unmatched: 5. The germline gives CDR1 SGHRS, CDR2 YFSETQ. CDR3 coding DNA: TGCGCCAGCAGCTTTATTGCGGGGGGAACAGATACGCAGTATTTT. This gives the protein CASSFIAGGTDTQYF.

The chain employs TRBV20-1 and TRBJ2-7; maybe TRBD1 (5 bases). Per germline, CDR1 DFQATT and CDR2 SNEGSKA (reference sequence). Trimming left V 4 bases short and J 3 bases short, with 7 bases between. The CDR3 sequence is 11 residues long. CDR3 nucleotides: TGCAGTGCTACAGGGTTCTACGAGCAGTACTTC. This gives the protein CSATGFYEQYF.

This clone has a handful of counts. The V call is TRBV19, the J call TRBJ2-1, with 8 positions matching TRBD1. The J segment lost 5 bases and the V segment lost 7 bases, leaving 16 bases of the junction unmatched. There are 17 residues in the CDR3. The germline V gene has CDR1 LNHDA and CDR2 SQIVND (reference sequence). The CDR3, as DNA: TGTGCCAGTAAACCTGGCCATCTGGACAGGGCCAACAATGAGCAGTTCTTC. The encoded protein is CASKPGHLDRANNEQFF.

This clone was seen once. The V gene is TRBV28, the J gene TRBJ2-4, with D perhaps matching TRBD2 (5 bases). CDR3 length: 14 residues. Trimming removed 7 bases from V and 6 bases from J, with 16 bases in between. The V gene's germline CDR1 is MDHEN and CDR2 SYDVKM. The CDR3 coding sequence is TGTGCCAGCAACCTACCGGGGTTGGGAAACATTCAGTACTTC. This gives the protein CASNLPGLGNIQYF.

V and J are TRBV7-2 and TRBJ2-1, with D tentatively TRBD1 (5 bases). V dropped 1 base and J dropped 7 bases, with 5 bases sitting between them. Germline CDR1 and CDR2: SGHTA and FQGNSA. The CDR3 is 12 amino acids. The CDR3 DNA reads TGTGCCAGCAGCTTAGAGGGGAATGAGCAGTTCTTC. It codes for CASSLEGNEQFF. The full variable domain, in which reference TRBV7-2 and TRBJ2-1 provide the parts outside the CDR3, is GAGVSQSPSNKVTEKGKDVELRCDPISGHTALYWYRQSLGQGLEFLIYFQGNSAPDKSGLPSDRFSAERTGGSVSTLTIQRTQQEDSAVYLCASSLEGNEQFFGPGTRLTVL.

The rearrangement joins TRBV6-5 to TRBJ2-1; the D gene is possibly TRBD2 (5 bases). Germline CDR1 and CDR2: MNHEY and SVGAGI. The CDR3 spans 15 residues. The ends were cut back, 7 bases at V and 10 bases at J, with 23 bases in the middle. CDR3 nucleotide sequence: TGTGCCAGCACCCAGCGGCGTACAAAGGATTTCGAGCAGTTCTTC. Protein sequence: CASTQRRTKDFEQFF.

CDR3 nucleotide sequence: TGTGCCTGCCGACAGGGAGGCCAATGGACCGGGGAGCTGTTTTTT. Translation gives CACRQGGQWTGELFF. V is TRBV30 and J is TRBJ2-2; possibly TRBD1 for D (7 bases). V was trimmed by 6 bases and J by 5 bases, leaving 19 bases between them. The CDR3 has 15 amino acids. Germline CDR1 and CDR2: GTSNPN and SVGIG (reference sequence).

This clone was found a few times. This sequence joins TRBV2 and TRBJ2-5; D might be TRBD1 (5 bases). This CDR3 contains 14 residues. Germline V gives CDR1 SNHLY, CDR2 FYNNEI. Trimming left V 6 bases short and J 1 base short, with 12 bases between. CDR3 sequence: CASRRTTVQETQYF. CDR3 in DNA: TGTGCCAGCAGACGAACGACAGTCCAAGAGACCCAGTACTTC.

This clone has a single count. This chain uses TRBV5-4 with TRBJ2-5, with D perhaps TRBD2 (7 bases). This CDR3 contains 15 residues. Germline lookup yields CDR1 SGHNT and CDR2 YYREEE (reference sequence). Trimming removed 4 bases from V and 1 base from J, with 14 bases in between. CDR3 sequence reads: CASSRGGGGQETQYF. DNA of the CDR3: TGTGCCAGCAGCCGAGGGGGAGGGGGCCAAGAGACCCAGTACTTC.

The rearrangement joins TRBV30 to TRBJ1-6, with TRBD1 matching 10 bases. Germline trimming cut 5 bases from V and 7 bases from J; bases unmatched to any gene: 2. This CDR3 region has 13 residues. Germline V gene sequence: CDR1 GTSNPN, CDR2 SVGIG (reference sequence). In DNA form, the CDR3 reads TGTGCCTGGTCGGGACAGGGGAATTCACCCCTCCACTTT. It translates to CAWSGQGNSPLHF.

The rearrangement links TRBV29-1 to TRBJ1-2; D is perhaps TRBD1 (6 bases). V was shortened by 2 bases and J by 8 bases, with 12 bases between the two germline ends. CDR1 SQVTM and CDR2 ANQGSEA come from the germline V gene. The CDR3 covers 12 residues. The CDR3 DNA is TGCAGCGTTGAAATGACAGGTTGGGGCTACACCTTC. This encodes CSVEMTGWGYTF.

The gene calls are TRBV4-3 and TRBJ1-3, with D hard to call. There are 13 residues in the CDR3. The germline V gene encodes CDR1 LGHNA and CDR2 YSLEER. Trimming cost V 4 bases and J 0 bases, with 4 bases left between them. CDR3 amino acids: CASSPISGNTIYF. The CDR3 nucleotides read TGCGCCAGCAGCCCAATCTCTGGAAACACCATATATTTT.

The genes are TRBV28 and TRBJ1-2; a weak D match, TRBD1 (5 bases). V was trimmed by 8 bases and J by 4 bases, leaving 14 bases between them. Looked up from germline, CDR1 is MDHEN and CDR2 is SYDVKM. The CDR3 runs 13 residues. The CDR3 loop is CASCAGDAYGYTF. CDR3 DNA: TGTGCCAGCTGTGCGGGGGACGCCTATGGCTACACCTTC.

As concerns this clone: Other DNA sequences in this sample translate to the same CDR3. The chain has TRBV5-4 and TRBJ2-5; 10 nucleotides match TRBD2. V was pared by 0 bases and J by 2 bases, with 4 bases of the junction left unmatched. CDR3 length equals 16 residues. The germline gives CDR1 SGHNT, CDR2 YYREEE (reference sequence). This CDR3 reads CASSLAPSGGQETQYF. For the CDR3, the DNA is TGTGCCAGCAGCTTGGCGCCTAGCGGGGGACAAGAGACCCAGTACTTC.

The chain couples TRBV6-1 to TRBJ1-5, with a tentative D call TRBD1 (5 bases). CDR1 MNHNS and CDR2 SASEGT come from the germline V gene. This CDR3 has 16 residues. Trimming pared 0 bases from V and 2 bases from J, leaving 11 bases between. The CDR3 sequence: CASSEAGRVGNQPQHF. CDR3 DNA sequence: TGTGCCAGCAGTGAAGCTGGCAGGGTAGGCAATCAGCCCCAGCATTTT.

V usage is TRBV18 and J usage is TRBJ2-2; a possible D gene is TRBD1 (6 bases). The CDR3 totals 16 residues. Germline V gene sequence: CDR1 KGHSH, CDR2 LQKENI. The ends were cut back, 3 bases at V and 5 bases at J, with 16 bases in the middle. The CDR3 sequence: CASSPSGRGVTGELFF. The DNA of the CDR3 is TGTGCCAGCTCACCTTCGGGCAGGGGCGTGACCGGGGAGCTGTTTTTT.

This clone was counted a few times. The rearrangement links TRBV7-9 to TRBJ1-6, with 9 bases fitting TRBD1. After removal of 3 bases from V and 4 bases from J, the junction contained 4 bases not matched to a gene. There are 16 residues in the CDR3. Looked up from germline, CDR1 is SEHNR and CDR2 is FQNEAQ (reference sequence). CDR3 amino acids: CASSLGTGWYNSPLHF. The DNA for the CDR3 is TGTGCCAGCAGCTTGGGGACAGGGTGGTATAATTCACCCCTCCACTTT.

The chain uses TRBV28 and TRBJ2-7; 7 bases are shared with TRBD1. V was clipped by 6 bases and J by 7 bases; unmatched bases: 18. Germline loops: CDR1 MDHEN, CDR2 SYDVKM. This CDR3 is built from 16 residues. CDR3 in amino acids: CASRYFPIGGPREQYF. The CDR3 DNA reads TGTGCCAGCAGGTATTTCCCCATAGGGGGCCCGCGGGAGCAGTACTTC. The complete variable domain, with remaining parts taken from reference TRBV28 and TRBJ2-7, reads DVKVTQSSRYLVKRTGEKVFLECVQDMDHENMFWYRQDPGLGLRLIYFSYDVKMKEKGDIPEGYSVSREKKERFSLILESASTNQTSMYLCASRYFPIGGPREQYFGPGTRLTVT.

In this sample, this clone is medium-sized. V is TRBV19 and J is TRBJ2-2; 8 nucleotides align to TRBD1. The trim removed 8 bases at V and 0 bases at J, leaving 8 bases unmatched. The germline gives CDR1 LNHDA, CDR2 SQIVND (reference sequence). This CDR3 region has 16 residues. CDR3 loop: CASLGQAATNTGELFF. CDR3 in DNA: TGTGCCAGTCTGGGACAGGCGGCGACGAACACCGGGGAGCTGTTTTTT.

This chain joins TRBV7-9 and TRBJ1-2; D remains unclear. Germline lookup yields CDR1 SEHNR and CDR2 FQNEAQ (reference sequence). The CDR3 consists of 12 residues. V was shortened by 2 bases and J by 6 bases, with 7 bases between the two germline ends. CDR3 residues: CASSLPTDGYTF. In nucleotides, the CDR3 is TGTGCCAGCAGCTTACCCACAGATGGCTACACCTTC.